These 22 T cell receptor beta chains share one sample of origin, sequenced in a study of monozygotic twins with inflammatory bowel disease. TCRdb re-called the 5' RACE reads; every CDR3 protein appears as one record, without DNA. In total, the table holds over 200,000 distinct CDR3 sequences. The sample consisted of blood. The receptors here all came from a human donor with ulcerative colitis or Crohn's disease, or a healthy co-twin of an affected twin (not recorded which).

V and J are TRBV14 and TRBJ2-7. Germline CDR1 and CDR2: SGHDN and FVKESK. CDR3 length equals 12 residues. The CDR3 spells CASSHGVYEQYF.

V is TRBV11-2 and J is TRBJ2-5; checking the TCRdb D call of TRBD1 is not possible without DNA. The CDR3 extends over 16 amino acids. Germline V CDR1 and CDR2: SGHAT, FQNNGV. The chain's CDR3 is CASSLEGTLGRETQYF.

CDR3 sequence reads: CASSQDQIRSTAKNIQYF. The chain recombines TRBV4-1 with TRBJ2-4. Germline V gives CDR1 MGHRA, CDR2 YSYEKL. The CDR3 consists of 18 residues.

The CDR3 sequence is CATRRDNEQFF. The chain recombines TRBV6-5 with TRBJ2-1. Germline-derived CDR1 and CDR2 are MNHEY and SVGAGI. The CDR3 has 11 amino acids.

The chain carries TRBV5-1 and TRBJ2-1. Germline CDR1 SGHRS, CDR2 YFSETQ. This CDR3 has 14 residues. CDR3 loop: CASSLDMAINEQFF.

J is TRBJ1-6 and V is TRBV20-1; the TCRdb call, TRBD1, lacks DNA for checking. The germline gives CDR1 DFQATT, CDR2 SNEGSKA (reference sequence). The CDR3 runs to 16 residues. CDR3 region: CSASLGGGQVNSPLHF.

The chain is built from TRBV19 and TRBJ1-2; the D call from TCRdb, TRBD1, cannot be confirmed without DNA. Germline CDR1 reads LNHDA; CDR2 reads SQIVND (reference sequence). The CDR3 covers 14 residues. CDR3 in amino acids: CASSAQGYYYGYTF.

This chain links TRBV5-1 with TRBJ2-5; TCRdb indicates TRBD2, and absent DNA this call remains unverified. The V gene's germline CDR1 is SGHRS and CDR2 YFSETQ. The CDR3 runs 14 residues. CDR3 protein: CASSLVGGRETQYF.

The chain is built from TRBV5-4 and TRBJ2-2; absent DNA, TCRdb's TRBD2 call cannot be checked. CDR1 SGHNT and CDR2 YYREEE come from the germline V gene (reference sequence). This CDR3 has 16 amino acids. The CDR3 loop reads CASSLRAGVNAGELFF.

The chain employs TRBV5-1 and TRBJ2-7; TCRdb gives TRBD1 as the D gene, but with no DNA this cannot be confirmed. Per the germline V gene, CDR1 is SGHRS and CDR2 is YFSETQ. This CDR3 has 14 amino acids. The CDR3 region is CASTLSGQQDEQYF.

The CDR3 here is CASSQQGSPEAFF. This sequence joins TRBV3-1 and TRBJ1-1; the TCRdb call, TRBD1, lacks DNA for checking. Germline V gene data show CDR1 as LGHDT and CDR2 as YNNKEL (reference sequence). This CDR3 contains 13 residues.

The chain uses TRBV15 and TRBJ1-5. Germline assignment: CDR1 LNHNV and CDR2 YYDKDF (reference sequence). The CDR3 length is 13 residues. The CDR3 protein is CATSGNINQPQHF.

This chain connects TRBV12-3 or TRBV12-4 to TRBJ2-2. This CDR3 is built from 14 residues. CDR3 sequence: CASSSWTNTGELFF.

The V gene is TRBV18, the J gene TRBJ2-5; TCRdb's assignment of TRBD2 cannot be checked, as there is no DNA. Germline V gene lookup returns CDR1 KGHSH and CDR2 LQKENI. The CDR3 sequence is 13 residues long. The CDR3 loop is CASSPGAGETQYF.

J is TRBJ1-5 and V is TRBV5-8; the TCRdb D gene call, TRBD1, has no DNA to confirm it. The germline V gene encodes CDR1 SGHTS and CDR2 YDEGEE. The CDR3 totals 17 residues. CDR3 region: CASSLGVTDWGNQPQHF.

The V call is TRBV20-1, the J call TRBJ1-5; TCRdb's D call of TRBD1 is untestable without DNA. This CDR3 spans 14 amino acids. Per germline, CDR1 DFQATT and CDR2 SNEGSKA (reference sequence). CDR3: CSASEGASNQPQHF.

V and J are TRBV2 and TRBJ1-2; TCRdb's assignment of TRBD1 cannot be checked, as there is no DNA. The germline gives CDR1 SNHLY, CDR2 FYNNEI. This CDR3 has 14 residues. CDR3 in amino acids: CASKREGQGTGYTF.

J is TRBJ2-3 and V is TRBV5-1; the TRBD1 assignment by TCRdb is unverifiable without DNA. The germline gives CDR1 SGHRS, CDR2 YFSETQ. CDR3 length: 16 residues. The CDR3 here is CASSLVDPPPTDTQYF.

The genes are TRBV9 and TRBJ1-5; TCRdb reports TRBD1, a call that lacks DNA to check it against. This CDR3 contains 16 residues. Germline V gives CDR1 SGDLS, CDR2 YYNGEE. CDR3 region: CASSVGRNEGAKPQHF. Together with reference TRBV9 and TRBJ1-5, the CDR3 gives the full variable domain: DSGVTQTPKHLITATGQRVTLRCSPRSGDLSVYWYQQSLDQGLQFLIQYYNGEERAKGNILERFSAQQFPDLHSELNLSSLELGDSALYFCASSVGRNEGAKPQHFGDGTRLSIL.

This chain connects TRBV3-1 to TRBJ1-6. The CDR3 totals 15 residues. Germline lookup yields CDR1 LGHDT and CDR2 YNNKEL (reference sequence). CDR3 sequence: CASSQNSAGRTPLHF.

This chain's CDR3 is CASSLTGSIYPEAFF. This chain joins TRBV5-1 and TRBJ1-1; the TCRdb D gene call, TRBD1, has no DNA to confirm it. Germline V gives CDR1 SGHRS, CDR2 YFSETQ. The CDR3 has 15 amino acids.

V is TRBV11-1 and J is TRBJ1-6; TCRdb indicates TRBD1, and absent DNA this call remains unverified. The CDR3 consists of 13 residues. CDR1 and CDR2 from the germline V gene are SGHAT and FQDESV (reference sequence). CDR3 in amino acids: CAASRDRDSPLHF. The variable domain in full, with the rest retrieved from reference TRBV11-1 and TRBJ1-6, is EAEVAQSPRYKITEKSQAVAFWCDPISGHATLYWYRQILGQGPELLVQFQDESVVDDSQLPKDRFSAERLKGVDSTLKIQPAELGDSAMYLCAASRDRDSPLHFGNGTRLTVT.